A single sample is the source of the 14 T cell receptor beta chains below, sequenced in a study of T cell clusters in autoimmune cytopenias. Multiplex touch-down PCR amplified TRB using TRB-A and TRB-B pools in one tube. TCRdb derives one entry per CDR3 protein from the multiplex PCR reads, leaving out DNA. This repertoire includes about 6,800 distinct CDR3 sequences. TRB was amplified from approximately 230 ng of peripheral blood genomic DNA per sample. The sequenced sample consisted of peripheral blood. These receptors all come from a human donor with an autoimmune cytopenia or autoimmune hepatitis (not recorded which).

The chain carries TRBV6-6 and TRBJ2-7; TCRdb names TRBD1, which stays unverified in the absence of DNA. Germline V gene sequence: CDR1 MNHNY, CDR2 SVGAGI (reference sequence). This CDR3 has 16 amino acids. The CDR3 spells CASIRRGGTVLNEQYF.

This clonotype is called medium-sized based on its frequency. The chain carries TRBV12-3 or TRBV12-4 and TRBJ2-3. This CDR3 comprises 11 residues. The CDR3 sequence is CASRNTDTQYF.

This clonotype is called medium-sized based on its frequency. The CDR3 reads CATSRDRNGELFF. The chain links TRBV15 to TRBJ2-2. The CDR3 is 13 residues long. Germline loops: CDR1 LNHNV, CDR2 YYDKDF (reference sequence).

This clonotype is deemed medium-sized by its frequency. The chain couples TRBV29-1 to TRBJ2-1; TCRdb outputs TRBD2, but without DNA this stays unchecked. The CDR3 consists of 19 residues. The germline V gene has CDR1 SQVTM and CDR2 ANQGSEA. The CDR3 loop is CSVELWTKSGMSAYNEQFF.

The CDR3 loop reads CASSESRLWDTQYF. The chain uses TRBV10-1 and TRBJ2-3. Germline CDR1 WNHNN, CDR2 SYGVQD (reference sequence). CDR3 length: 14 amino acids.

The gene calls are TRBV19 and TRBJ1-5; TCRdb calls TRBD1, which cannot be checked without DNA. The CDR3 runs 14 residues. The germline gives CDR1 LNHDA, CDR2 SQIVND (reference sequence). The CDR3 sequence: CASSIGQSNQPQHF.

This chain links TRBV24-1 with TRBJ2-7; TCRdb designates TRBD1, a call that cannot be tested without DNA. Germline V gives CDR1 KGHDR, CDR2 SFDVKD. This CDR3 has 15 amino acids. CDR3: CATSDSSGQGSEQYF.

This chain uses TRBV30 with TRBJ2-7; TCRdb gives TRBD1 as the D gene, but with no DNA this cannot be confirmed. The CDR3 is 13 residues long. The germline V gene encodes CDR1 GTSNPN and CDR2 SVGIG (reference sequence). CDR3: CAWSRDSTYEQYF.

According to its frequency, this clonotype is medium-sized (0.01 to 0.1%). This CDR3 reads CSVEGRPTDTQYF. V usage is TRBV29-1 and J usage is TRBJ2-3; as DNA is missing, the TRBD2 call by TCRdb cannot be tested. The germline CDR1 and CDR2 sequences are SQVTM and ANQGSEA. The CDR3 runs to 13 residues.

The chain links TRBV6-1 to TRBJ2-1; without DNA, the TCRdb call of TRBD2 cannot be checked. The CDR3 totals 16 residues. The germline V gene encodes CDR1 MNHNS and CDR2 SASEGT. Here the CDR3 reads CASSEGLSGIYNEQFF.

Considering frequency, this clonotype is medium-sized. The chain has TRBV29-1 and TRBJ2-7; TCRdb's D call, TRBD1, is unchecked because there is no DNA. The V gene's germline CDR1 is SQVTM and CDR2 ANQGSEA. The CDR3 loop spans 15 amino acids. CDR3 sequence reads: CSVEKSGQGRSEQYF.

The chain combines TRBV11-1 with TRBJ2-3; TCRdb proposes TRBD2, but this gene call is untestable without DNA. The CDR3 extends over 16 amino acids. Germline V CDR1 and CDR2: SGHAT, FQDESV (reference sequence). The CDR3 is CASSLYGGALTDTQYF.

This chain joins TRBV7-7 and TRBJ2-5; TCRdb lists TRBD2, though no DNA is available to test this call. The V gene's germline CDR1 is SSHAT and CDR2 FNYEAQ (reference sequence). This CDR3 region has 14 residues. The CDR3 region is CASSPGAGEGTQYF.

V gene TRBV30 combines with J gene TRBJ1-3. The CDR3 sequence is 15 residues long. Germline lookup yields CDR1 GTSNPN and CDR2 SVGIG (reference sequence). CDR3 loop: CAWRGDLDSGNTIYF. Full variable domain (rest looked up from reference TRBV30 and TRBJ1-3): SQTIHQWPATLVQPVGSPLSLECTVEGTSNPNLYWYRQAAGRGLQLLFYSVGIGQISSEVPQNLSASRPQDRQFILSSKKLLLSDSGFYLCAWRGDLDSGNTIYFGEGSWLTVV.